These T cell receptor beta chains were read from a single sample in a study of radiotherapy plus CTLA-4 blockade in lung cancer. Generated by immunoSEQ multiplex PCR, the TCRdb table keeps only in-frame clones and is missing some. Of about 99,000 clones in the sample, about 90% were seen once. The sequenced sample was peripheral blood, obtained from a patient treated with radiotherapy plus ipilimumab. Receptors were obtained from a human donor with non-small cell lung cancer that progressed on radiotherapy plus ipilimumab. Both conserved end residues are part of each CDR3. A D gene is named only where the DNA matches it firmly. Some rows mark clone size as missing; the rest say once, few, many or name a class of expanded clone.

.,TRBJ2-1,TRBV29-1,TRBD1,CSVKDRRISYNEQFF,TGCAGCGTTAAGGACAGGCGAATCTCCTACAATGAGCAGTTCTTC
.,TRBJ2-7,TRBV25-1,.,CASKSAGDRSEQYF,TGTGCCAGCAAATCGGCAGGGGACCGCAGCGAGCAGTACTTC
.,TRBJ1-2,TRBV30,TRBD1,CASNRQGLDWYGYTF,TGTGCCTCCAATAGACAGGGGCTCGATTGGTATGGCTACACCTTC
once,TRBJ2-2,TRBV11-2,.,CASSFAGLGGGELFF,TGTGCCAGCAGCTTCGCCGGGTTAGGAGGCGGGGAGCTGTTTTTT
.,TRBJ2-1,TRBV11-2,.,CASSSPGGKTTYNEQFF,TGTGCCAGCAGCTCCCCTGGAGGGAAAACGACCTACAATGAGCAGTTCTTC
.,TRBJ2-1,TRBV11-3,TRBD2,CASSLGSLAGGFNEQFF,TGTGCCAGCAGCTTAGGCTCCCTAGCGGGAGGATTTAATGAGCAGTTCTTC
.,TRBJ2-5,TRBV5-1,TRBD1,CASSLGARDRGETQYF,TGCGCCAGCAGCTTGGGGGCCCGGGACAGGGGTGAGACCCAGTACTTC
.,TRBJ1-1,TRBV5-1,.,CASSDRPTVTEAFF,TGCGCCAGCAGCGACCGCCCGACCGTCACTGAAGCTTTCTTT
.,TRBJ1-5,TRBV7-9,.,CASSSGASGQPQHF,TGTGCCAGCAGTTCCGGGGCAAGCGGGCAGCCCCAGCATTTT
.,TRBJ2-1,TRBV5-1,.,CASSPIGTPDNEQFF,TGCGCCAGCAGCCCAATAGGGACGCCAGACAATGAGCAGTTCTTC
medium-sized,TRBJ2-6,TRBV21-1,.,CASSKPRGSGANVLTF,TGTGCCAGCAGCAAACCCCGGGGCTCTGGGGCCAACGTCCTGACTTTC
.,TRBJ2-3,TRBV5-1,.,CASSLKGYTDTQYF,TGCGCCAGCAGCTTGAAGGGATACACAGATACGCAGTATTTT
few,TRBJ1-3,TRBV6-5,.,CASEGSGNTIYF,TGTGCCAGCGAGGGCTCTGGAAACACCATATATTTT
.,TRBJ1-1,TRBV5-4,.,CASSSVVNTEAFF,TGTGCCAGCAGCTCTGTGGTAAACACTGAAGCTTTCTTT
.,TRBJ2-3,TRBV18,.,CASSPPTTDTQYF,TGTGCCAGCTCACCACCGACCACAGATACGCAGTATTTT
.,TRBJ2-5,TRBV6-1,.,CASSWGVGTQYF,TGTGCCAGCAGTTGGGGTGTCGGGACCCAGTACTTC
.,TRBJ2-7,TRBV5-4,.,CASSLERYEQYF,TGTGCCAGCAGCTTGGAACGCTACGAGCAGTACTTC
.,TRBJ2-4,TRBV11-3,TRBD2,CASAWTSGGVNIQYF,TGTGCCAGCGCATGGACTAGCGGGGGGGTAAACATTCAGTACTTC
.,TRBJ2-7,TRBV7-2,TRBD1,CASSYPGQGREQYF,TGTGCCAGCAGCTATCCGGGACAGGGAAGGGAGCAGTACTTC
.,TRBJ1-5,TRBV19,.,CASSPRGQPQHF,TGTGCCAGTAGTCCTCGTGGACAACCCCAGCATTTT
.,TRBJ2-7,TRBV19,TRBD2,CATAGVLPEQYF,TGTGCCACCGCGGGGGTTCTTCCCGAGCAGTACTTC
.,TRBJ2-1,TRBV7-2,.,CASSPRKSGGEQFF,TGTGCCAGCAGCCCACGAAAATCCGGGGGTGAGCAGTTCTTC